The rows below give T cell receptor beta chains drawn from one sample of a study of blood T cell repertoires in COVID-19. TCRdb keeps only in-frame clones here, not all; method: immunoSEQ multiplex PCR. The sample has about 210,000 clones; about four fifths are singletons. Input material: peripheral blood. Receptors were obtained from a woman between 45 and 60 years old with acute or convalescent COVID-19. The CDR3 runs from the conserved cysteine through the conserved F or W. A D gene is named only where the DNA matches it firmly. Clone size appears in some rows only: once, few, many, or a class for an expanded clone.

d_call	v_call	j_call	clone_size	cdr3_aa	cdr3_nt
-	TRBV28	TRBJ1-2	-	CASSSHTGNYGYTF	TGTGCCAGCAGTTCCCATACAGGGAACTATGGCTACACCTTC
-	TRBV20-1	TRBJ1-1	-	CSARGPEAFF	TGCAGTGCTCGAGGGCCAGAAGCTTTCTTT
-	TRBV5-1	TRBJ2-3	-	CASSPEGGLGGDTQYF	TGCGCCAGCAGCCCGGAAGGGGGCCTGGGGGGAGATACGCAGTATTTT
-	TRBV28	TRBJ1-6	-	CASSLYDILNSPLHF	TGTGCCAGCAGTTTATATGACATCTTAAATTCACCCCTCCACTTT
TRBD1	TRBV30	TRBJ1-3	-	CAWKQQGAGNTIYF	TGTGCCTGGAAACAACAGGGGGCTGGAAACACCATATATTTT
-	TRBV19	TRBJ1-1	-	CASTPLGVTEAFF	TGTGCCAGTACCCCCCTGGGAGTCACTGAAGCTTTCTTT
-	TRBV7-9	TRBJ1-3	many	CASSLQGGGNTIYF	TGTGCCAGCAGCTTACAGGGCGGAGGAAACACCATATATTTT
TRBD2	TRBV10-3	TRBJ2-1	-	CAISGPLAGGFDNEQFF	TGTGCCATCAGTGGGCCGCTAGCGGGAGGTTTCGACAATGAGCAGTTCTTC
TRBD2	TRBV5-1	TRBJ2-5	-	CATKTGTSGTGETQYF	TGCGCCACTAAAACCGGGACTAGCGGGACCGGAGAGACCCAGTACTTC
TRBD1	TRBV5-6	TRBJ2-1	once	CASNHGRGHEQFF	TGTGCCAGCAACCATGGCAGGGGGCACGAGCAGTTCTTC
TRBD2	TRBV18	TRBJ2-4	-	CASSPYSGLAGSGNIQYF	TGTGCCAGCTCACCCTACAGTGGACTAGCGGGCTCGGGGAACATTCAGTACTTC
-	TRBV2	TRBJ2-1	-	CASSPTRALNEQFF	TGTGCCAGCTCTCCTACGAGGGCCCTCAATGAGCAGTTCTTC
TRBD2	TRBV7-3	TRBJ2-1	-	CASSLLAGRGHNEQFF	TGTGCCAGCAGCCTCCTAGCGGGTCGAGGTCACAATGAGCAGTTCTTC
TRBD1	TRBV5-1	TRBJ1-6	-	CASSSVTGSSPLHF	TGCGCCAGCAGCTCGGTGACAGGGAGCTCACCCCTCCACTTT
TRBD2	TRBV19	TRBJ2-3	-	CASSPLGAGVDTQYF	TGTGCCAGTAGTCCCCTCGGGGCGGGAGTGGATACGCAGTATTTT
-	TRBV5-4	TRBJ2-7	-	CASSLGESYEQYF	TGTGCCAGCAGCTTAGGGGAATCCTACGAGCAGTACTTC
TRBD1	TRBV28	TRBJ1-2	-	CASSRDRGADGYTF	TGTGCCAGCAGTCGGGACAGGGGGGCCGATGGCTACACCTTC
-	TRBV25-1	TRBJ2-2	-	CASSAQVLNTGELFF	TGTGCCAGCAGTGCACAAGTCTTGAACACCGGGGAGCTGTTTTTT
-	TRBV10-2	TRBJ2-7	-	CASSERRGEQYF	TGCGCCAGCAGTGAGCGCCGAGGAGAGCAGTACTTC
TRBD1	TRBV5-4	TRBJ2-7	-	CASSLARRTGGYEQYF	TGTGCCAGCAGCTTGGCCAGGCGGACAGGGGGATACGAGCAGTACTTC
TRBD1	TRBV10-1	TRBJ2-2	-	CASSVDRGRELFF	TGCGCCAGCAGTGTAGACAGGGGACGGGAGCTGTTTTTT
-	TRBV30	TRBJ1-5	few	CAWSVGGNSNQPQHF	TGTGCCTGGAGTGTCGGAGGGAATAGCAATCAGCCCCAGCATTTT
TRBD2	TRBV5-1	TRBJ2-7	-	CASSLRGLAGSEQYF	TGCGCCAGCAGCTTACGGGGACTAGCGGGAAGCGAGCAGTACTTC
TRBD1	TRBV4-1	TRBJ1-5	once	CASSPGQGIGNQPQHF	TGCGCCAGCAGCCCGGGACAGGGGATTGGCAATCAGCCCCAGCATTTT
-	TRBV6-5	TRBJ2-7	-	CASRVDSREQYF	TGTGCCAGCCGGGTCGACAGTCGCGAGCAGTACTTC
-	TRBV5-1	TRBJ1-6	-	CASGSDAQGRAPLHF	TGCGCCAGCGGTTCCGATGCGCAGGGAAGGGCACCCCTCCACTTT
-	TRBV30	TRBJ1-5	-	CAWTPIRGSGPQHF	TGTGCCTGGACCCCGATCAGGGGATCGGGGCCCCAGCATTTT
TRBD2	TRBV24-1	TRBJ2-1	few	CATSDAGTSAITTYNEQFF	TGTGCCACCAGTGATGCGGGGACTAGCGCCATTACCACCTACAATGAGCAGTTCTTC
TRBD2	TRBV19	TRBJ2-3	-	CASSAAGALMLTDTQYF	TGTGCCAGTAGTGCGGCGGGAGCCCTCATGCTCACAGATACGCAGTATTTT
TRBD1	TRBV7-3	TRBJ2-7	-	CASSSGTAPYEQYF	TGTGCCAGCAGCTCGGGGACAGCTCCCTACGAGCAGTACTTC
TRBD1	TRBV19	TRBJ2-7	-	CASSINRGRKDEQYF	TGTGCCAGTAGTATAAATAGGGGGCGAAAGGACGAGCAGTACTTC
TRBD1	TRBV15	TRBJ2-7	many	CATSRPKTGVDHEQYF	TGTGCCACCAGCAGACCCAAGACAGGGGTGGACCACGAGCAGTACTTC
TRBD1	TRBV5-1	TRBJ2-6	-	CASRQGVSSGANVLTF	TGCGCCAGCAGGCAGGGGGTAAGCTCTGGGGCCAACGTCCTGACTTTC
-	TRBV14	TRBJ2-7	-	CASSSFRDYEQYF	TGTGCCAGCAGTTCTTTCAGGGACTACGAGCAGTACTTC
-	TRBV7-2	TRBJ2-3	-	CASSFKRTSTDTQYF	TGTGCCAGCAGCTTCAAGCGGACTAGCACAGATACGCAGTATTTT
-	TRBV29-1	TRBJ2-5	-	CSVELDRQETQYF	TGCAGCGTTGAGCTAGACCGCCAAGAGACCCAGTACTTC
TRBD2	TRBV9	TRBJ2-7	-	CASSPKPGLAGSVSYEQYF	TGTGCCAGCAGCCCCAAACCGGGACTAGCGGGGTCCGTCTCCTACGAGCAGTACTTC